This TCR beta chain was recovered during a study of shared clonotypes between healthy human individuals. Over several immunoSEQ plates, each subset's genomic DNA was distributed in even portions. It was 150 to 200 ng DNA, about 30,000 T cell genomes, that sorted-subset replicate PCRs used. Measured with immunoSEQ multiplex PCR; TCRdb has only the in-frame clones, and not every one. The table lists about 2.3 million clones, 92% of them singletons. Both subsets, CD45RA+ naive and CD45RA-negative memory, were split from the CD4+ cells. Sequences were obtained from naive CD4+ T cells from PBMCs. The subset denotes: CD45RA+ positively selected. The receptor was derived from a man between 18 and 35 years old in good health. Some clones in this sample may be carry-over from other donors' samples.

The CDR3: CAGQQGQGYEQYF. In nucleotides, the CDR3 is TGTGCCGGACAACAGGGGCAAGGATACGAGCAGTACTTC. J is TRBJ2-7 and V is TRBV6-1; 7 bases line up with TRBD1. Germline-derived CDR1 and CDR2 are MNHNS and SASEGT. With V trimmed by 11 bases and J by 4 bases, 11 bases remained unmatched. The CDR3 loop spans 13 amino acids.